What follows describes a single TCR beta chain. The sample comes from a study of blood T cell repertoires in COVID-19. Study-wide context: COVID-19 samples from acute and convalescent phases originated in the United States, Italy and Spain. From T cells, B-cell-depleted T cells, or PBMCs came the material, which was cDNA or gDNA.

Germline V gene sequence: CDR1 SGHTS, CDR2 YDEGEE. The CDR3 length is 13 residues. Trimming removed 0 bases from V and 2 bases from J, with 5 bases in between. Source study methods: For nucleated cells, counts were estimated from reference gene primer amplification. The repertoire was sequenced with immunoSEQ multiplex PCR; TCRdb's copy has only in-frame clones and lacks some. V, J and clone size derive from that table, while D and trimming were established from the DNA sequence. The data hold 150,000 to 200,000 clones, with around 90% observed a single time. Material: peripheral blood. The TCR was taken from a woman between 50 and 59 years old with acute or convalescent COVID-19. This chain links TRBV5-8 with TRBJ1-2; D is ambiguous. The CDR3 nucleotides are TGTGCCAGCAGCTTGGGCCGGAACTATGGCTACACCTTC. Protein product: CASSLGRNYGYTF.